This T cell receptor beta chain was retrieved from a study of blood T cell repertoires in COVID-19. For the study at large: Sources were T cells, B-cell-depleted T cells, or PBMCs; the material itself was cDNA or gDNA.

Per germline, CDR1 SNHLY and CDR2 FYNNEI. V lost 2 bases and J lost 8, with 13 bases in between. CDR3 size: 15 residues. Here immunoSEQ multiplex PCR was the method, and the copy in TCRdb shows in-frame clones only, minus some. The table shows approximately 220,000 clones, with 83% occurring only once. This sequence joins TRBV2 and TRBJ1-6; D gene uncertain. The sequenced material came from PBMCs or T cells enriched from blood (not recorded which). This receptor was identified in a woman aged 50 to 60 who had been exposed to COVID-19. The CDR3 region is CASSETAARDSPLHF. Written as DNA, the CDR3 is TGTGCCAGCAGTGAAACAGCGGCGCGGGATTCACCCCTCCACTTT.